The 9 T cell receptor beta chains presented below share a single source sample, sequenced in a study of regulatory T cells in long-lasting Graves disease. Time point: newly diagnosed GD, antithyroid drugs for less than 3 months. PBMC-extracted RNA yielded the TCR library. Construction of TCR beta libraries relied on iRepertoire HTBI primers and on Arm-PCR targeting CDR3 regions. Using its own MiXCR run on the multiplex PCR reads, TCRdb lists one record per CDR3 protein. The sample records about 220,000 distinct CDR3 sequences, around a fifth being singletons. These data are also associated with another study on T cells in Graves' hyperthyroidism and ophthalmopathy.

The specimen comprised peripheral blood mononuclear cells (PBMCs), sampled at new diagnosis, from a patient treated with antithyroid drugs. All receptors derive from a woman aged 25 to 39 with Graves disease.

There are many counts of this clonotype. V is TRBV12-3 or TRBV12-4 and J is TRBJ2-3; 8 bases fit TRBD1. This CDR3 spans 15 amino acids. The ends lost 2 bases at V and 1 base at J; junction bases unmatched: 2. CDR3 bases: TGTGCCAGCAGTTTACTGGACAGGGGCACAGATACGCAGTATTTT. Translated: CASSLLDRGTDTQYF.

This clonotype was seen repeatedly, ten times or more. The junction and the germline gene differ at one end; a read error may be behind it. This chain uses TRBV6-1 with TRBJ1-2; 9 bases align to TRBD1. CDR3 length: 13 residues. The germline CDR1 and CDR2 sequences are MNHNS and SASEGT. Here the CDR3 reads CASSQTGTGSNYF. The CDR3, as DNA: TGTGCCAGCAGTCAGACCGGGACAGGGAGCAACTACTTC.

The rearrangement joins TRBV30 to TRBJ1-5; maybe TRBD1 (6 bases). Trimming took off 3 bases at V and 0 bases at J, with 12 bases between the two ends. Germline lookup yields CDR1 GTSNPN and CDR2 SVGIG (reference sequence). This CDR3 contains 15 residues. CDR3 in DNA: TGTGCCTGGAGGACCTCAGGGGTTAGCAATCAGCCCCAGCATTTT. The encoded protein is CAWRTSGVSNQPQHF.

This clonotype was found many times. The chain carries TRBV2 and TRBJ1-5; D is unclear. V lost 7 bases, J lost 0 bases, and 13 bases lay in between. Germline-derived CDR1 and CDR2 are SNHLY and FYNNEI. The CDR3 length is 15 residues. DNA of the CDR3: TGTGCCAGCACCAGCCGCGATTATAGCAATCAGCCCCAGCATTTT. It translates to CASTSRDYSNQPQHF.

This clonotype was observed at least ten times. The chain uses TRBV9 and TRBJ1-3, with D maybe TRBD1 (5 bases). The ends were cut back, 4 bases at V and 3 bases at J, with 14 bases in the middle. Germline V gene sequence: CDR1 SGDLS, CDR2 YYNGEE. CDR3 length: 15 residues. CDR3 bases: TGTGCCAGCAGCTTTAGGGGAGAGAGTGGAAACACCATATATTTT. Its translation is CASSFRGESGNTIYF.

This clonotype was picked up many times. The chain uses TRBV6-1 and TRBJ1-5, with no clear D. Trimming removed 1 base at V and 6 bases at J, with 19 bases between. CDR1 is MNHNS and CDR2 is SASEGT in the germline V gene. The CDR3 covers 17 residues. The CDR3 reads CASSEDGLLNTAQPQHF. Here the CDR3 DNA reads TGTGCCAGCAGTGAAGATGGGCTCCTGAATACGGCTCAGCCCCAGCATTTT.

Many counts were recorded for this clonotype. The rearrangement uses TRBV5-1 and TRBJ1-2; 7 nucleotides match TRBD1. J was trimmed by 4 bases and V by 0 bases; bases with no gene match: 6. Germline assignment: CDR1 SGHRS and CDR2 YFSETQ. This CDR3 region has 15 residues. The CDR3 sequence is CASSLAEQGPYGYTF. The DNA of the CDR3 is TGCGCCAGCAGCTTGGCAGAACAGGGGCCCTATGGCTACACCTTC. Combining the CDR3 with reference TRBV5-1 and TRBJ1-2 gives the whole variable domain KAGVTQTPRYLIKTRGQQVTLSCSPISGHRSVSWYQQTPGQGLQFLFEYFSETQRNKGNFPGRFSGRQFSNSRSEMNVSTLELGDSALYLCASSLAEQGPYGYTFGSGTRLTVV.

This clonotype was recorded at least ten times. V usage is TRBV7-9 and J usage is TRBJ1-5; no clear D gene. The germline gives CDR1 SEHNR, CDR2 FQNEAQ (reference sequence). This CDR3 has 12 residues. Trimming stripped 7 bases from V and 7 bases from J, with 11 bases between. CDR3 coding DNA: TGTGCCAGCACCGTATCTGGGCAGCCCCAGCATTTT. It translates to CASTVSGQPQHF. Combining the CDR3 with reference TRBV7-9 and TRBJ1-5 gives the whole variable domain DTGVSQNPRHKITKRGQNVTFRCDPISEHNRLYWYRQTLGQGPEFLTYFQNEAQLEKSRLLSDRFSAERPKGSFSTLEIQRTEQGDSAMYLCASTVSGQPQHFGDGTRLSIL.

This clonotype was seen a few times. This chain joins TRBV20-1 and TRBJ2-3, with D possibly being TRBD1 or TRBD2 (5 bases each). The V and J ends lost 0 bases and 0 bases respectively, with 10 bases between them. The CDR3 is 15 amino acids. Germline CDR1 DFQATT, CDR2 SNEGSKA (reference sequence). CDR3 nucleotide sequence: TGCAGTGCTAGAGATTTGGGACCTAGCACAGATACGCAGTATTTT. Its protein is CSARDLGPSTDTQYF.